The present entry profiles one TCR beta chain with its context. What it binds is not known. These data belong to a study of identifying expanded T cells in peripheral blood. General study findings and limits: Across healthy donors, higher total template counts meant significantly greater roughly 2-week count variance. Technical replicates showed approximately 1.2 changed clones; roughly two weeks approximately 15; four weeks 19.

Only in-frame clones appear in the TCRdb table, and some are missing; sequencing was by immunoSEQ multiplex PCR. There are over 70,000 clones in the sample; more than 75% occur only once, and 15% to 20% lies in the top ten. Germline lookup yields CDR1 PRHDT and CDR2 FYEKMQ (reference sequence). CDR3 length: 15 amino acids. Deletions cut 4 bases from V and 3 bases from J, with 15 bases between. Collection occurred without any documented infections or immune events in donors. The sequencing sample was made of blood. This TCR derives from a person aged 18 to 70 in good health. The chain has TRBV13 and TRBJ1-2, with D uncertain. The CDR3 bases are TGTGCCAGCAGCTCCCGGGAAAAGTGGGACTATGGCTACACCTTC. It codes for CASSSREKWDYGYTF. The full variable domain, its missing parts supplied by reference TRBV13 and TRBJ1-2, is AAGVIQSPRHLIKEKRETATLKCYPIPRHDTVYWYQQGPGQDPQFLISFYEKMQSDKGSIPDRFSAQQFSDYHSELNMSSLELGDSALYFCASSSREKWDYGYTFGSGTRLTVV.